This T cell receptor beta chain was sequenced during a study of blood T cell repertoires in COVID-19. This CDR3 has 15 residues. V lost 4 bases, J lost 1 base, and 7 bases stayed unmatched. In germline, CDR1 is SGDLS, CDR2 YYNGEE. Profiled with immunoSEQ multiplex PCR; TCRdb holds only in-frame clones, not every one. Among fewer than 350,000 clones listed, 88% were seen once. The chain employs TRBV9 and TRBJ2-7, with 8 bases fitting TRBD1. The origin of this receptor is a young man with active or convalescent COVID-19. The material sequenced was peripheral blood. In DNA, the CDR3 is TGTGCCAGCAGCCCAACAGGGGGAAGATCCTACGAGCAGTACTTC. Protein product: CASSPTGGRSYEQYF.